The rows below give T cell receptor beta chains drawn from one sample of a study of blood T cell repertoires in COVID-19. TCRdb's table, derived via immunoSEQ multiplex PCR, lists solely in-frame clones and lacks some. This table holds about 350,000 clones, around nine tenths found once. Source material: peripheral blood. Receptors originate from a woman aged 55-70 years with COVID-19, enrolled during active disease. CDR3s include the opening cysteine and the closing phenylalanine or tryptophan. Some rows mark clone size as missing; the rest say once, few, many or name a class of expanded clone.

cdr3_length clone_size v_call cdr3_aa
15 . TRBV2 CASSVGTVEVQEQYF
13 . TRBV5-1 CASSLAQGGELFF
14 . TRBV2 CASGGTGGTQTQYF
13 . TRBV9 CASGGGAGQPQHF
13 . TRBV19 CASSGGHYNEQFF
14 . TRBV5-1 CASSLLTVNTEAFF
14 . TRBV25-1 CASSDRVSNQPQHF
12 . TRBV7-9 CASSYVSDEQFF
16 . TRBV7-9 CASSLIGQGTGNTIYF
14 . TRBV5-1 CASSLEPGSKTQYF
16 . TRBV28 CASISNTGGWNQPQHF
14 . TRBV19 CASTLRGLNTEAFF
15 . TRBV2 CASRPPTAWGYGYTF
14 . TRBV29-1 CSVPQRVYNQPQHF
18 . TRBV19 CASSMASGYQSYIYEQYF
14 . TRBV15 CATSRQGANGELFF
14 . TRBV7-2 CASSLVPGLYGYTF
22 . TRBV19 CASSIPGQTLLEGKIAKNIQYF
12 . TRBV18 CASSPSRETQYF
13 . TRBV18 CASSPGTGTGYTF
15 . TRBV6-2/TRBV6-3 CASSSLGQANTEAFF
17 few TRBV5-8 CASSRGLWTGASNEQYF
14 . TRBV6-2/TRBV6-3 CASSYRDRGHEQFF
13 . TRBV25-1 CASTRQGNTEAFF
15 . TRBV5-1 CASSLGRGTTYEQYF
14 . TRBV9 CASSAQDSGNTIYF
12 . TRBV19 CASSDRVYGYTF
15 . TRBV15 CATSRDNGQANTAFF
18 . TRBV4-1 CASSQVAARGIGTDTQYF
15 . TRBV5-1 CASSLGGTANEKLFF
13 . TRBV6-5 CASSISANYGYTF
13 many TRBV21-1 CARLTTGPSPLHF
13 . TRBV3-1/TRBV3-2 CASSHTGPTEAFF
13 . TRBV28 CASSSGGEETQYF
16 . TRBV7-9 CASRQIPKQGPYEQYF
16 . TRBV19 CASSALAGPSYNEQFF
14 . TRBV19 CASSTSGAGNTIYF
15 . TRBV6-2/TRBV6-3 CASSFLAGGLETQYF
15 . TRBV6-2/TRBV6-3 CASSIQGWGTGELFF
13 . TRBV19 CASRTGNGETQYF
14 . TRBV14 CASSQVSGTGELFF
20 . TRBV5-1 CASSGLGVAGEPSAYNEQFF
13 . TRBV27 CASGNRVGEKLFF
14 . TRBV14 CASRRTGRIETQYF
15 . TRBV18 CASSRGNRDGYGYTF
16 . TRBV19 CASSILGQGEGQPQHF
14 few TRBV19 CASSISGFGEKLFF
16 once TRBV19 CASSIPLAGVRSEQFF
15 . TRBV7-3 CASSLGTGGPYEQYF
14 . TRBV7-8 CASSLAEGNSPLHF
14 . TRBV18 CASSPQGAPNEQFF
14 few TRBV5-4 CASSLGDRNYGYTF
17 . TRBV19 CASSWLAGPANTGELFF
15 . TRBV13 CASSDRGRLAGELFF
16 . TRBV4-2 CASSQLDRGGYQPQHF
18 few TRBV19 CASSMGRGQFGGNQPQHF
15 . TRBV9 CASSAGLAGGDEQYF
14 . TRBV2 CASRGAHSNQPQHF
14 . TRBV4-1 CASSLGDSHEKLFF